The source of this T cell receptor (beta chain) is a study of cytomegalovirus exposure and HLA in healthy donors. Germline CDR1 MDHEN, CDR2 SYDVKM. The CDR3 spans 14 residues. Between the trimmed V and J ends, which lost 6 bases and 5 bases, there was a span of 15 bases. Details on this clone: Antigen: not known.

PCR was performed using 60 Vbeta and 13 Jbeta primers. The protocol was immunoSEQ multiplex PCR, while the TCRdb copy is restricted to in-frame clones and leaves out a portion. The table lists 180,000 or so clones, 75% to 85% of them singletons. Whole-study findings and limits: Sequence variants that were highly shared formed a cluster that was likely a sequencing artifact.

Specimen: PBMCs. The receptor's source is an older woman in good health and CMV-seropositive. The rearrangement links TRBV28 to TRBJ2-3; D is ambiguous. CDR3 region: CASRFARLQDTQYF. In DNA, the CDR3 is TGTGCCAGCAGGTTTGCCCGGTTGCAAGATACGCAGTATTTT.